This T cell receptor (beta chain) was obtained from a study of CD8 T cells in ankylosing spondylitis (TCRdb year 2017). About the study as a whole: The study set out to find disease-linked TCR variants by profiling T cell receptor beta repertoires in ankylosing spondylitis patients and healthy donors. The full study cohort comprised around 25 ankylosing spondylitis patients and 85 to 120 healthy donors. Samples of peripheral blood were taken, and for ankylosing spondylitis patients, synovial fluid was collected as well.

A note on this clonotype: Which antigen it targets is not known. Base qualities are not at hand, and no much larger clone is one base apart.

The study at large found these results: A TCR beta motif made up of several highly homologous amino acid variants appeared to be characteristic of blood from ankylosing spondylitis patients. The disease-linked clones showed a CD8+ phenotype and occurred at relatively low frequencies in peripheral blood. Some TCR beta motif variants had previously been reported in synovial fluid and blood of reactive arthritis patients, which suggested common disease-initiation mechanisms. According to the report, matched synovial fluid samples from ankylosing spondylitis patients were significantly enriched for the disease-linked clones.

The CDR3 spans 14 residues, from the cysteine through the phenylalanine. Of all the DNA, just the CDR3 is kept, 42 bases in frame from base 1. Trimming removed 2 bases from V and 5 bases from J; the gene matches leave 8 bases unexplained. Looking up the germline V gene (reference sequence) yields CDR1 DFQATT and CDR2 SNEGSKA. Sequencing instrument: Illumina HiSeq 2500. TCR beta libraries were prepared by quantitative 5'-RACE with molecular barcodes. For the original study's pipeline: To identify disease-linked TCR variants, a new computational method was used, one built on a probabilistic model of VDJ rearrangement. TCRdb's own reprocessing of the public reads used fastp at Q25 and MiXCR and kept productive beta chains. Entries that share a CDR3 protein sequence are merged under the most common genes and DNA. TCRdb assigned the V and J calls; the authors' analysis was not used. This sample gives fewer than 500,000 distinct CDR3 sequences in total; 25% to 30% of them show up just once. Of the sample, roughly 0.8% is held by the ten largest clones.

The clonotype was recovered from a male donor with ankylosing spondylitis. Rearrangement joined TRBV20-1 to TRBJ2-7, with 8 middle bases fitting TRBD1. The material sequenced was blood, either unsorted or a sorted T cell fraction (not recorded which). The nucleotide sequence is TGCAGTGCTAGATCGGGGCAGGGGGCGGACGAGCAGTACTTC. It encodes CSARSGQGADEQYF.